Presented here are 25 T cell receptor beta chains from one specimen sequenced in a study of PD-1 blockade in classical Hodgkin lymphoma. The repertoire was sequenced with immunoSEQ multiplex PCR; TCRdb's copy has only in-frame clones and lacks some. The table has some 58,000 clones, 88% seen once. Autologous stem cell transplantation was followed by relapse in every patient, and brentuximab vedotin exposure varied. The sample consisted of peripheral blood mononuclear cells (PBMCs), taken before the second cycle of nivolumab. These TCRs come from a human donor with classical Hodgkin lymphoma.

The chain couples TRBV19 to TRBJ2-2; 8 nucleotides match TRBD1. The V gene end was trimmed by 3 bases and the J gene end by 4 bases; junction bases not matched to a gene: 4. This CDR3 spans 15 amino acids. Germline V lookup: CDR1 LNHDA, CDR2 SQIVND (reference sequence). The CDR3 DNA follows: TGTGCCAGTAGTATCCAGGGGGCGGTCACCGGGGAGCTGTTTTTT. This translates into CASSIQGAVTGELFF. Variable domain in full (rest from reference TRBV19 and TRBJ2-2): DGGITQSPKYLFRKEGQNVTLSCEQNLNHDAMYWYRQDPGQGLRLIYYSQIVNDFQKGDIAEGYSVSREKKESFPLTVTSAQKNPTAFYLCASSIQGAVTGELFFGEGSRLTVL.

CDR3 region: CAWSVSPGPPQHF. The CDR3 DNA reads TGTGCCTGGAGTGTATCCCCCGGTCCGCCCCAGCATTTT. This chain uses TRBV30 with TRBJ1-5; D unresolved. The CDR3 extends over 13 amino acids. Germline V lookup: CDR1 GTSNPN, CDR2 SVGIG (reference sequence). V dropped 0 bases and J dropped 9 bases, with 12 bases sitting between them. The whole variable domain, remainder taken from reference TRBV30 and TRBJ1-5, is SQTIHQWPATLVQPVGSPLSLECTVEGTSNPNLYWYRQAAGRGLQLLFYSVGIGQISSEVPQNLSASRPQDRQFILSSKKLLLSDSGFYLCAWSVSPGPPQHFGDGTRLSIL.

CDR3 nucleotides: TGTGCCAGCAGCCGAGAGGGGGGGATATCTGGAAACACCATATATTTT. It specifies CASSREGGISGNTIYF. This chain joins TRBV5-8 and TRBJ1-3, with D tentatively TRBD1 (6 bases). From germline, CDR1 is SGHTS and CDR2 YDEGEE. The CDR3 is 16 amino acids. V lost 4 bases, J lost 1 base, and 15 bases lay in between.

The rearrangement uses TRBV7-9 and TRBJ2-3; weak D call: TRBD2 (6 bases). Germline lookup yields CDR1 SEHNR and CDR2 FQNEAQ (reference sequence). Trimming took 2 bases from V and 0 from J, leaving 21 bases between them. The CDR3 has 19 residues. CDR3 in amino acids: CASSLTPRMGLLSTDTQYF. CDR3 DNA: TGTGCCAGCAGCTTAACCCCACGCATGGGACTGTTAAGCACAGATACGCAGTATTTT.

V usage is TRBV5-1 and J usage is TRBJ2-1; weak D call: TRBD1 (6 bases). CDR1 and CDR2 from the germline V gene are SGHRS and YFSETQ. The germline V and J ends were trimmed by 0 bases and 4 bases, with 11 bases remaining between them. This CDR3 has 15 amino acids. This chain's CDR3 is CASSLEGQTYNEQFF. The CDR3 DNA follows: TGCGCCAGCAGCTTGGAGGGACAAACATACAATGAGCAGTTCTTC. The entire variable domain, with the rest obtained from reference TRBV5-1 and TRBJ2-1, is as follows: KAGVTQTPRYLIKTRGQQVTLSCSPISGHRSVSWYQQTPGQGLQFLFEYFSETQRNKGNFPGRFSGRQFSNSRSEMNVSTLELGDSALYLCASSLEGQTYNEQFFGPGTRLTVL.

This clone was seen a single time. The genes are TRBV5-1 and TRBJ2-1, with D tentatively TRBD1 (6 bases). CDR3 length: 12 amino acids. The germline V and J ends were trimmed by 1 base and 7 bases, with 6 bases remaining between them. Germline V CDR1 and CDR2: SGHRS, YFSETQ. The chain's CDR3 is CASSLTGNEQFF. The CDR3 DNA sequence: TGCGCCAGCAGCTTGACAGGGAATGAGCAGTTCTTC.

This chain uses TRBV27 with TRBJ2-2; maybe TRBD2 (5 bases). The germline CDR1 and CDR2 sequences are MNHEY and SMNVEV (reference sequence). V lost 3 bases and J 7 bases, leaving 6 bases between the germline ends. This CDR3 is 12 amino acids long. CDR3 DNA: TGTGCCAGCAGTTTTGAGGGCGGGGAGCTGTTTTTT. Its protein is CASSFEGGELFF.

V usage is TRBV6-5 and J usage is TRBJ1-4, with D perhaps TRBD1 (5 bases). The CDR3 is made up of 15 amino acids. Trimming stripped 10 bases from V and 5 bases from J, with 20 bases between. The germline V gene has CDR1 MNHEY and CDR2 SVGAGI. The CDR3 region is CATRSGGNGNEKLFF. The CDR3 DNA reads TGTGCCACCCGGAGCGGGGGGAATGGGAATGAAAAACTGTTTTTT.

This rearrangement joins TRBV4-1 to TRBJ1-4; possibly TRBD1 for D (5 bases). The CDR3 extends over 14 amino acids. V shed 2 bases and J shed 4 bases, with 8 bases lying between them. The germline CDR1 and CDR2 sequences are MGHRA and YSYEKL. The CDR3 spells CASSQQGLNEKLFF. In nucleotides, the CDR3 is TGCGCCAGCAGCCAACAGGGTCTTAATGAAAAACTGTTTTTT.

Here the CDR3 DNA reads TGTGCCAGCAGCTTAGCTGACCCGCCAAAGCAGTACTTC. Translation: CASSLADPPKQYF. V usage is TRBV7-9 and J usage is TRBJ2-7; D not certain. CDR3 size: 13 residues. CDR1 and CDR2 from the germline V gene are SEHNR and FQNEAQ (reference sequence). Deletions cut 0 bases from V and 8 bases from J, with 11 bases between.

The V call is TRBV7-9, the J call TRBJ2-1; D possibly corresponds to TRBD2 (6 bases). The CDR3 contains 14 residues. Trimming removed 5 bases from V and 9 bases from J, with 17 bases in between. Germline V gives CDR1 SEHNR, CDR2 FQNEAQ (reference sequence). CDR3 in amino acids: CASSLSGSEGEQFF. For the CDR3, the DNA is TGTGCCAGCAGCCTAAGCGGGTCAGAGGGTGAGCAGTTCTTC.

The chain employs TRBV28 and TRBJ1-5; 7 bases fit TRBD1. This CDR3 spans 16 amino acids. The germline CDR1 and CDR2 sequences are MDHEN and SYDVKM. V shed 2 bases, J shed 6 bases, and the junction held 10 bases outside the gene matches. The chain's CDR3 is CASSLIYRGSIQPQHF. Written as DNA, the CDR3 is TGTGCCAGCAGTTTAATCTACAGGGGTTCAATTCAGCCCCAGCATTTT.

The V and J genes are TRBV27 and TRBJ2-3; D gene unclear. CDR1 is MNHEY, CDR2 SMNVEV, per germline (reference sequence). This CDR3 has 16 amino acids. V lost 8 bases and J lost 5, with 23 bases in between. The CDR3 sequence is CASHPRPTVPGDTQYF. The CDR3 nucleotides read TGTGCCAGCCACCCCCGGCCGACGGTCCCTGGAGATACGCAGTATTTT.

The CDR3 reads CASSPDHFTDTQYF. DNA for the CDR3: TGTGCCAGCAGCCCGGACCACTTCACAGATACGCAGTATTTT. This rearrangement joins TRBV7-9 to TRBJ2-3; D remains unclear. This CDR3 region has 14 residues. Trimming shortened V by 5 bases and J by 2 bases, and 11 bases separated the two germline ends. Germline V gene sequence: CDR1 SEHNR, CDR2 FQNEAQ (reference sequence).

In DNA form, the CDR3 reads TGTGCCAGCAGTAGGACGGGGGTTAACTATGGCTACACCTTC. Amino acid sequence: CASSRTGVNYGYTF. The gene calls are TRBV6-5 and TRBJ1-2, with a weak D call TRBD1 (5 bases). This CDR3 region has 14 residues. With 5 bases removed from V and 1 base from J, the gap between germline ends came to 11 bases. Germline-derived CDR1 and CDR2 are MNHEY and SVGAGI.

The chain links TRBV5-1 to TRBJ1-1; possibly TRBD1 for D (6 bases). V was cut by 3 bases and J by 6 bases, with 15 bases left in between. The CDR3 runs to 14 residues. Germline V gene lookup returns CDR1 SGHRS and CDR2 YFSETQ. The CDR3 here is CASSSSTGSSEAFF. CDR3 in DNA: TGCGCCAGCAGCTCATCGACAGGCTCCTCTGAAGCTTTCTTT.

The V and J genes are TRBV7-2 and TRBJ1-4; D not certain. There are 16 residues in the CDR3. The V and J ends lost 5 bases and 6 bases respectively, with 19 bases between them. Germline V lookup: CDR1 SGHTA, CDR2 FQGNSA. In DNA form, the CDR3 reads TGTGCCAGCAGCCGGAGCGGAGGTAGCAGAGATGAAAAACTGTTTTTT. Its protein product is CASSRSGGSRDEKLFF.

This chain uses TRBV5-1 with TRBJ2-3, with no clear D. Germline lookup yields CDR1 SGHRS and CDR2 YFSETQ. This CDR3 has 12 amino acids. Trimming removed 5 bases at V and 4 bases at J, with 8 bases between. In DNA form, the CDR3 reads TGCGCCAGCAGGGTTTCTTCAGATACGCAGTATTTT. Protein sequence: CASRVSSDTQYF.

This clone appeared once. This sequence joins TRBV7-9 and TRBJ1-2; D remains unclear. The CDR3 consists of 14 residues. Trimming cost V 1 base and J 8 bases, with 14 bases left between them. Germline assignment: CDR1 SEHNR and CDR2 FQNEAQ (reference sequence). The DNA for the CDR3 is TGTGCCAGCAGCTTAGAGGGCCGAACTTTCGGCTACACCTTC. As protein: CASSLEGRTFGYTF.

The CDR3 DNA sequence: TGCGCCAGCAGCTTGGCTCAGGGGCCCTACGAGCAGTACTTC. Its protein is CASSLAQGPYEQYF. V gene TRBV5-1 combines with J gene TRBJ2-7; TRBD1 is a possible D gene (6 bases). This CDR3 comprises 14 residues. V lost 0 bases, J lost 2 bases, and 9 bases lay in between. In germline, CDR1 is SGHRS, CDR2 YFSETQ.

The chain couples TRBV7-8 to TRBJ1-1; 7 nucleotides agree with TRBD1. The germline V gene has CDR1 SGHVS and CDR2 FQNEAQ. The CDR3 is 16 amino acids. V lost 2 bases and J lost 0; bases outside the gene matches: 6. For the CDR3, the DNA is TGTGCCAGCAGCTTATTGACAGGGACGATGAACACTGAAGCTTTCTTT. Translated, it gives CASSLLTGTMNTEAFF.

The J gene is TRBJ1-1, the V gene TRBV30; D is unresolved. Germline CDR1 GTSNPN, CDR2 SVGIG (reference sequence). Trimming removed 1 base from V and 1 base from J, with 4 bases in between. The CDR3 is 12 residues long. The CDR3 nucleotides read TGTGCCTGGAGTGGGCAGAACACTGAAGCTTTCTTT. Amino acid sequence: CAWSGQNTEAFF.

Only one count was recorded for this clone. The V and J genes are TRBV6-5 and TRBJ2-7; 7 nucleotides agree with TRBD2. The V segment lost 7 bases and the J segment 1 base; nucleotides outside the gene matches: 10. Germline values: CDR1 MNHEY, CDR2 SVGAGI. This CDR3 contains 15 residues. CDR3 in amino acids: CASTRSGGLSYEQYF. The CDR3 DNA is TGTGCCAGCACGCGATCCGGGGGGTTGTCCTACGAGCAGTACTTC.

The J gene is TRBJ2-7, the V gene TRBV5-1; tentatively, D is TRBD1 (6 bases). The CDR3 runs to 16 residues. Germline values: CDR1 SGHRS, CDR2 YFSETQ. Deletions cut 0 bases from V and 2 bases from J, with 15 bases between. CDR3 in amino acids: CASSLDGRGTTYEQYF. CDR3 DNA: TGCGCCAGCAGCTTGGATGGTAGGGGGACAACCTACGAGCAGTACTTC.

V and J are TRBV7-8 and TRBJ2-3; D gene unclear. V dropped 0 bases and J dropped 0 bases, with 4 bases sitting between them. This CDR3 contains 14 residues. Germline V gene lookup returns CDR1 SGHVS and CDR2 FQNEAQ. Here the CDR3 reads CASSLAVSTDTQYF. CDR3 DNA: TGTGCCAGCAGCTTAGCGGTGAGCACAGATACGCAGTATTTT.